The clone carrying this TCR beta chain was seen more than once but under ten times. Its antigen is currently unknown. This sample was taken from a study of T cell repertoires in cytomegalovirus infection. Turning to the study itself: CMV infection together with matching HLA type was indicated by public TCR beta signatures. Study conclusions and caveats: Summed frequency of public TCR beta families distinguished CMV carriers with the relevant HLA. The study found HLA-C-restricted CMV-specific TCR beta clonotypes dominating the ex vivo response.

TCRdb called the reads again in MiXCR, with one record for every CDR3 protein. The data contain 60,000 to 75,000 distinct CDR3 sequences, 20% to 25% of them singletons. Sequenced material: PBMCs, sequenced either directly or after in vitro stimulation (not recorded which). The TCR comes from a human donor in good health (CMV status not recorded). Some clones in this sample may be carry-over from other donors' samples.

Written as DNA, the CDR3 is TGTGCCAGCAGTTACTACCGACTAGCGGGATTAGAGACCCAGTACTTC. Translating gives CASSYYRLAGLETQYF. The chain couples TRBV6-5 to TRBJ2-5; 11 nucleotides agree with TRBD2. The junction had 5 bases not matched to a gene; V was cut back by 1 base and J by 4 bases. The CDR3 spans 16 residues. Germline CDR1 and CDR2: MNHEY and SVGAGI.